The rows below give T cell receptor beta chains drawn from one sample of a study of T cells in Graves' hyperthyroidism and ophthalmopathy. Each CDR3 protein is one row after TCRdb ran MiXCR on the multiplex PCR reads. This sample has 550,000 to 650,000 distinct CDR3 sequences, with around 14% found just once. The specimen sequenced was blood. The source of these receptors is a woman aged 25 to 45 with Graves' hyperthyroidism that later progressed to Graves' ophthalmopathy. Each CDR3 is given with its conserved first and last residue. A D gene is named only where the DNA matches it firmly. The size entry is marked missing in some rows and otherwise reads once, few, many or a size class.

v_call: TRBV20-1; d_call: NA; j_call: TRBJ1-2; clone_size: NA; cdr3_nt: TGCAGTGCGAGCCGGGAGCAACTGGGCTACACCTTC; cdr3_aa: CSASREQLGYTF
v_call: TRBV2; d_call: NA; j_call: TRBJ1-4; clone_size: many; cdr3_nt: TGTGCCAGCACCGCGGACGGAGCAACTAATGAAAAACTGTTTTTT; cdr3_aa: CASTADGATNEKLFF
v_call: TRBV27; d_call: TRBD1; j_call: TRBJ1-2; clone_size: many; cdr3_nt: TGTGCCAGCAGTGGACAGGGTCCCTATGGCTACACCTTC; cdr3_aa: CASSGQGPYGYTF
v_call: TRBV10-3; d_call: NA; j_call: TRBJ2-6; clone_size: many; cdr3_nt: TGTGCCATCAGTGTCGGATCTGGGGCCAACGTCCTGACTTTC; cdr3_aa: CAISVGSGANVLTF
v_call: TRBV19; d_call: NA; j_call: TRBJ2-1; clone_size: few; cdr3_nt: TGTGCCAGTAGTTCCCCCTCGCGGGCCTCCTACAATGAGCAGTTCTTC; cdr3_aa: CASSSPSRASYNEQFF
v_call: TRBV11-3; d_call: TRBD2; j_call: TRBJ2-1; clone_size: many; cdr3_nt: TGTGCCAGCAGCTTTGAAGGCGGGAGAGGGCAGTTCTTC; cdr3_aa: CASSFEGGRGQFF
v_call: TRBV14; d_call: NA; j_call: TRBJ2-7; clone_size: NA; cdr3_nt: TGTGCCAGCAGCCAAATGACCAGGAGCTCCTACGAGCAGTACTTC; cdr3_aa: CASSQMTRSSYEQYF
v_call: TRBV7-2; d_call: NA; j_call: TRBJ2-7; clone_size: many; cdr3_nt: TGTGCCAGCAGCAGACAAATCGGGGGCCTGACAGCGCAGTACTTC; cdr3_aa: CASSRQIGGLTAQYF
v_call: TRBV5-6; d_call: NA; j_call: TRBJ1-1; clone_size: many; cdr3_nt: TGTGCCAGCAGCAGCCCCCGGACGGCAAACACTGAAGCTTTCTTT; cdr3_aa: CASSSPRTANTEAFF
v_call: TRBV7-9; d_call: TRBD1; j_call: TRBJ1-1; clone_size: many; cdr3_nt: TGTGCCAGCAGCTTAGTATCAGGGGGCGCGACTGAAGCTTTCTTT; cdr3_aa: CASSLVSGGATEAFF
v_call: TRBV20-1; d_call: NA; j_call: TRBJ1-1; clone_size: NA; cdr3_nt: TGCAGTGCTAGACCGAGGGCCGGCGGTGCTTTCTTT; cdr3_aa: CSARPRAGGAFF
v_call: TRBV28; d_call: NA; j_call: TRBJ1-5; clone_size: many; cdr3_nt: TGTGCCAGCAGGGGAAATAGCAATCAGCCCCAGCATTTT; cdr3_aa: CASRGNSNQPQHF
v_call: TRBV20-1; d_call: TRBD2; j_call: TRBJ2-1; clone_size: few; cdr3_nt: TGCAGTGCTAGAGCAGCCCATAGCGGGAGGATCTACAATGAGCAGTTCTTC; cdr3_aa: CSARAAHSGRIYNEQFF
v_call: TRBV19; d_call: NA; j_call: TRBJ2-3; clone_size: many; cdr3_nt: TGTGCCAGTAGAACGGGAGAACGAAATGCTGGTACGCAGTATTTT; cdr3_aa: CASRTGERNAGTQYF
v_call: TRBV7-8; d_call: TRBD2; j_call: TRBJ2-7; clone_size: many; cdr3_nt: TGTGCCAGCAGCTTAGCGGATAGCGGGGCCTACGAGCAGTACTTC; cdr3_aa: CASSLADSGAYEQYF
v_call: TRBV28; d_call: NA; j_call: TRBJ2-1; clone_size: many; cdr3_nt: TGTGCCAGCAGTACTAAGGGGGGCGGGGTGGGGAGGTACAATGAGCAGTTCTTC; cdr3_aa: CASSTKGGGVGRYNEQFF
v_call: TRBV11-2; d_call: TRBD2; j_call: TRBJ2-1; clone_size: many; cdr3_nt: TGTGCCAGCAACCCGAGCGGGGGAGCCACCTACAATGAGCAGTTCTTC; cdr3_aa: CASNPSGGATYNEQFF
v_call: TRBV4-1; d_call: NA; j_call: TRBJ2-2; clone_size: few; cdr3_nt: TGCGCCAGCACACCCTCAGGGGCTCCGAACACCGGGGAGCTGTTTTTT; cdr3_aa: CASTPSGAPNTGELFF
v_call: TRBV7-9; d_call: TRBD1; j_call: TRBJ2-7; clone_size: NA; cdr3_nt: TGTGCCAGCAGCTCTGTAGGGACAGGGGGCGAGCAGTACTTC; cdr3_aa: CASSSVGTGGEQYF
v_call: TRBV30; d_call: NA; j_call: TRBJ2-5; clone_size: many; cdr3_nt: TGTGCCTGGAGGGGAGGCTACCAAGAGACCCAGTACTTC; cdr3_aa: CAWRGGYQETQYF
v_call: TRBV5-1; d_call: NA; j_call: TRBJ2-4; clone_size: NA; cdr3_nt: TGCGCCAGCAGCGGGGCCGACTCGGGCATTCAGTACTTC; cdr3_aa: CASSGADSGIQYF
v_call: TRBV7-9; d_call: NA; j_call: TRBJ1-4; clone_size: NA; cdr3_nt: TGTGCCAGCAGCTTAACTGGTCGTGAAAAACTGTTTTTT; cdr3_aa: CASSLTGREKLFF
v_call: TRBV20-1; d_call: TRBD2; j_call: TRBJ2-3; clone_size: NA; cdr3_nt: TGCAGTGCTAGAGGGACGGCGGGAGCCACAGATACGCAGTATTTT; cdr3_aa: CSARGTAGATDTQYF
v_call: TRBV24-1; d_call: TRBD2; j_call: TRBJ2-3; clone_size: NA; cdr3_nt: TGTGCCACCAGTGACTTAGCGGGAGCCTACGATACGCAGTATTTT; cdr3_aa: CATSDLAGAYDTQYF
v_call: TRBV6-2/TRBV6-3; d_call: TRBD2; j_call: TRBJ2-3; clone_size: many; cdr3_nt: TGTGCCAGCAGTTACCTAGGACTAGCGGGAGCCAGGGGCACAGATACGCAGTATTTT; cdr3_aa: CASSYLGLAGARGTDTQYF
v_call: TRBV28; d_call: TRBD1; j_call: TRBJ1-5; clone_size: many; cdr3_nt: TGTGCCAGCAGTGTGCCGGGACAGGGCGGTCAGCCCCAGCATTTT; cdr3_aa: CASSVPGQGGQPQHF
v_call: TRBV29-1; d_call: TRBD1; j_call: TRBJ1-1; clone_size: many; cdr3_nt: TGCAGCGTTGCCTATGGACAGGGGAAGGCTTTCTTT; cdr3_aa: CSVAYGQGKAFF
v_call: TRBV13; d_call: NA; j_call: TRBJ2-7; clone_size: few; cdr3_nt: TGTGCCTCAACAGGATTTAACTCCTACGAGCAGTACTTC; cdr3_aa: CASTGFNSYEQYF
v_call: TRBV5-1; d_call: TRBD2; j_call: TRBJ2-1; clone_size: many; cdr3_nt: TGCGCCAGCAGCTTGGAGTTAGCGGGAGGTGGTGAGCAGTTCTTC; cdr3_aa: CASSLELAGGGEQFF
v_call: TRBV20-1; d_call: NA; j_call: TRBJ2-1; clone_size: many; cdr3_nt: TGCAGTGCTAGCTCGGCAGGCAATGAGCAGTTCTTC; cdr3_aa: CSASSAGNEQFF
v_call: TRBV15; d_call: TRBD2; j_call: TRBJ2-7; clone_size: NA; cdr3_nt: TGTGCCACCAGCAGAGATCGAGCGGGACCGAGGGAGCAGTACTTC; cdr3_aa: CATSRDRAGPREQYF
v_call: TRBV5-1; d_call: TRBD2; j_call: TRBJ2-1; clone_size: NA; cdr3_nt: TGCGCCAGCAGCTTGCAAGCGGGAGTGGTCGATGAGCAGTTCTTC; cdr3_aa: CASSLQAGVVDEQFF
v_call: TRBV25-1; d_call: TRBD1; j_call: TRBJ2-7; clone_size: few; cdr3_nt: TGTGCCAGCGGGGGCGGAACAGGGGCTTACGAGCAGTACTTC; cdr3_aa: CASGGGTGAYEQYF
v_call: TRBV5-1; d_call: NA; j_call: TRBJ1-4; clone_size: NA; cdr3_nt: TGCGCCAGCAGCTTACCGGGGGCAACTAATGAAAAACTGCTTTTT; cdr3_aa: CASSLPGATNEKLLF
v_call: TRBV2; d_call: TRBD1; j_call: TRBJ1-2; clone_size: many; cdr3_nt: TGTGCCAGCAGTGACAAGGGACAGGGGTATGGCTACACCTTC; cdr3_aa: CASSDKGQGYGYTF
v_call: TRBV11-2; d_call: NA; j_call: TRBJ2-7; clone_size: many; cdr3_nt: TGTGCCAGCAGCCGAGGGACGGAGAGCTCCTACGAGCAGTACTTC; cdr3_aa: CASSRGTESSYEQYF
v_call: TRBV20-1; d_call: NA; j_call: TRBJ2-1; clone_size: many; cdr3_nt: TGCAGTGCTAGTGAGGAGCCATCCTACAATGAGCAGTTCTTC; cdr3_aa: CSASEEPSYNEQFF
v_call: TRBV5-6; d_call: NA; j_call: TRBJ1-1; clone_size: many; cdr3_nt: TGTGCCAGCAGCCCCGACCCGGTGAACACTGAAGCTTTCTTT; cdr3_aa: CASSPDPVNTEAFF
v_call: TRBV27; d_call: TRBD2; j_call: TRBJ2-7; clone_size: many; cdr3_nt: TGTGCCAGCAGTTTAAGGGGCGGGAGAGACGAGCAGTACTTC; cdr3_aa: CASSLRGGRDEQYF
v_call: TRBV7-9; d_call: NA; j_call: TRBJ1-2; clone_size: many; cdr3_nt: TGTGCCAGCAGCTTAGATGTCAGGGCGTATGGCTACACCTTC; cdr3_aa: CASSLDVRAYGYTF
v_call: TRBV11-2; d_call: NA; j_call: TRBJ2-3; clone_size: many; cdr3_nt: TGTGCCAGCAGCTTAAGTAGGGTTAGCACAGATACGCAGTATTTT; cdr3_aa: CASSLSRVSTDTQYF
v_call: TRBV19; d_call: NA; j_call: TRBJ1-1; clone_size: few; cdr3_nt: TGTGCCAGTAGTAGCACACCACCGGGTCCGTCCGTCTTT; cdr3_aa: CASSSTPPGPSVF
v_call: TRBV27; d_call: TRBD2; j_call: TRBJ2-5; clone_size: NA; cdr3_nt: TGTGCCAGCAGCGGACTAGCGGCGTGGAGAGAGACCCAGTACTTC; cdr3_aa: CASSGLAAWRETQYF
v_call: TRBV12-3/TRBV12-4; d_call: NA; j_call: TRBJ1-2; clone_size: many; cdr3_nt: TGTGCCAGCAGCACCGGGACAAGATCAGCTAACACCTTC; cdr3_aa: CASSTGTRSANTF
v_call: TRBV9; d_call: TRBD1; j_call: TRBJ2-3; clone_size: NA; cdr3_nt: TGTGCCAGCAGCGTAGTAGGGACAGCTAACACAGATACGCAGTATTTT; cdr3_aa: CASSVVGTANTDTQYF
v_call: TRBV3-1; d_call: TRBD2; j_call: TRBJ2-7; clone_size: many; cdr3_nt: TGTGCCAGCAGCCAAGCTGCGGGGGGCTCCTACGAGCAGTACTTC; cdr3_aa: CASSQAAGGSYEQYF
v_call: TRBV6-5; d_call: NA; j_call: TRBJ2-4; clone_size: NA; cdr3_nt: TGTGCCAGCAGTTCCCTTCCTGAAAACATTCAGTACTTC; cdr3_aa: CASSSLPENIQYF
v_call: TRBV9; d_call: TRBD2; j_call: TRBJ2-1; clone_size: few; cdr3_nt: TGTGCCAGCACCGTAGGGCGGGAGCGCTACAATGAGCAGTTCTTC; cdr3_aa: CASTVGRERYNEQFF
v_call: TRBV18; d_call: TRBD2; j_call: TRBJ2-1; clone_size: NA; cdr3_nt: TGTGCCAGCTCCCACAGCGGGGATAGCTCCTACAATGAGCAGTTCTTC; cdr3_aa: CASSHSGDSSYNEQFF
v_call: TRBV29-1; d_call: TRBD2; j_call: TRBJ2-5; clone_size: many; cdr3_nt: TGCAGCGTTGGCGGGAGTAAGACCCAGTACTTC; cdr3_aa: CSVGGSKTQYF
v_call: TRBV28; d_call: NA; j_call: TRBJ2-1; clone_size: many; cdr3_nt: TGTGCCAGCAGGCCGAGGGGGGGATCCAATGAGCAGTTCTTC; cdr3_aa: CASRPRGGSNEQFF